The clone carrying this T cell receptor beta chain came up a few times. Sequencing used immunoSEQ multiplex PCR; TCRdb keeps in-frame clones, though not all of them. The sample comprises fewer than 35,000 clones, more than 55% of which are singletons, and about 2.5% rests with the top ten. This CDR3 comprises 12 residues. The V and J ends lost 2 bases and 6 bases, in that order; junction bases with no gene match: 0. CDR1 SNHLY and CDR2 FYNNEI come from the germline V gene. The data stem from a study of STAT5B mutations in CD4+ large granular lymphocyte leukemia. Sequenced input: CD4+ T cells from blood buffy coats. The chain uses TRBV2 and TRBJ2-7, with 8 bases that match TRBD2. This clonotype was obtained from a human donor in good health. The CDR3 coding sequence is TGTGCCAGCAGTGAACGGGAGGGCGAGCAGTACTTC. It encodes CASSEREGEQYF.